This TCR beta chain came from a study of T cells in Graves' hyperthyroidism and ophthalmopathy. Trimming removed 2 bases from V and 4 bases from J, with 9 bases in between. Per germline, CDR1 SGHVS and CDR2 FNYEAQ. The CDR3 contains 13 residues. Lactation, pregnancy, other autoimmune disease or uncontrolled infection excluded patients. Diagnosis rested on symptoms, serum thyroxine and TRAb, thyroid ultrasound, and orbital computed tomography. The source material, RNA transcripts, was used to amplify TCR beta CDR3 regions. An initial round of RT-PCR targeting the TCR CDR3 relied on the HTBI primer set. Via MiXCR, TCRdb re-called the multiplex PCR reads, giving one row per CDR3 protein. The table includes fewer than 750,000 distinct CDR3 sequences, under 60% detected once. Ten or more counts support this clonotype.

The J gene is TRBJ2-7, the V gene TRBV7-6; D may be TRBD1 (5 bases). The sample consisted of peripheral blood or thyroid tissue (not recorded which). This receptor was identified in a woman in her late teens or twenties with Graves' hyperthyroidism. The CDR3 DNA is TGTGCCAGCAGCTTATACAGGCGGTACGAGCAGTACTTC. This codes for CASSLYRRYEQYF.